This T cell receptor (beta chain) derives from a study of blood T cell repertoires in COVID-19. At the level of the study: The United States, Italy and Spain supplied acute and convalescent COVID-19 samples. Sample material is recorded as cDNA or gDNA derived from T cells, B-cell-depleted T cells, or PBMCs.

In germline, CDR1 is SGHDN, CDR2 FVKESK. The V segment lost 0 bases and the J segment 0 bases; nucleotides outside the gene matches: 13. This CDR3 is built from 19 residues. Profiling relied on immunoSEQ multiplex PCR, and the TCRdb table lists in-frame clones only, not all of them. The sample records hundreds of thousands of clones, more than 75% being singletons. Two negative PCRs, clearance, or symptom resolution had been documented for recovered Cohort 3 donors. This receptor was taken from a woman between 50 and 59 years old who had recovered from COVID-19. The source material was PBMCs or T cells enriched from blood (not recorded which). The chain joins TRBV14 to TRBJ1-1; 7 bases are shared with TRBD1. The CDR3 reads CASSQDFGLNRGLNTEAFF. Here the CDR3 DNA reads TGTGCCAGCAGCCAAGATTTCGGCCTTAACAGGGGTCTGAACACTGAAGCTTTCTTT.